Presented here are 31 T cell receptor beta chains from one specimen sequenced in a study of blood T cell repertoires in COVID-19. Produced via immunoSEQ multiplex PCR; TCRdb's table is partial and in-frame only. The sample holds 490,000 or so clones, about nine tenths seen once. Sequencing was done on a sample of PBMCs or T cells enriched from blood (not recorded which). Source of these receptors: a woman aged 55-70 years who had recovered from COVID-19.

The chain couples TRBV3-1 (or the pseudogene TRBV3-2) to TRBJ2-2; D remains unclear. The germline CDR1 and CDR2 sequences are LGHDT and YNNKEL (reference sequence). The CDR3 runs 13 residues. Trimming removed 8 bases at V and 1 base at J, with 8 bases between. Here the CDR3 DNA reads TGTGCCAGCGAGAGGCAGAACACCGGGGAGCTGTTTTTT. Encoded protein: CASERQNTGELFF.

The genes are TRBV6-1 and TRBJ2-1; 11 positions agree with TRBD1. Germline CDR1 and CDR2: MNHNS and SASEGT. The CDR3 length is 16 residues. The V segment lost 4 bases and the J segment 9 bases; nucleotides outside the gene matches: 11. CDR3 sequence (DNA): TGTGCCAGCAGTGTAGGACAGGGGGCGATTAGAGGTGAGCAGTTCTTC. Its protein is CASSVGQGAIRGEQFF.

The CDR3 bases are TGTGCTAGTGGCGACCGGGACAGGAGGAACGAGCAGTACGTC. This codes for CASGDRDRRNEQYV. The chain recombines TRBV12-5 with TRBJ2-7, with TRBD1 identical over 8 bases. In germline, CDR1 is LGHNT, CDR2 FRNRAP. V lost 6 bases and J lost 5; bases outside the gene matches: 9. The CDR3 covers 14 residues.

The V call is TRBV21-1, the J call TRBJ1-5. TRBV21-1 is deemed a pseudogene. The CDR3 is made up of 14 amino acids. As DNA, the CDR3 is TGTGCCAGCAGCAAAAATCCGCCCCCGAGGCCCCAGCATTTT. Protein: CASSKNPPPRPQHF.

V is TRBV3-1 (or the pseudogene TRBV3-2) and J is TRBJ1-6; TRBD1 matches at 7 bases. The CDR3 is made up of 14 amino acids. Looked up from germline, CDR1 is LGHDT and CDR2 is YNNKEL (reference sequence). Germline trimming cut 2 bases from V and 7 bases from J; bases unmatched to any gene: 2. For the CDR3, the DNA is TGTGCCAGCAGCCAACGACAGGGCAATTCACCCCTCCACTTT. It yields the protein CASSQRQGNSPLHF.

The chain uses TRBV11-3 and TRBJ2-7, with D possibly being TRBD1 (7 bases). Germline V gene lookup returns CDR1 SGHNT and CDR2 YENEEA. The CDR3 totals 14 residues. The ends were cut back, 5 bases at V and 3 bases at J, with 14 bases in the middle. DNA of the CDR3: TGTGCCAGCAGCCAATGGGGGGACAGCTACGAGCAGTACTTC. Amino acids: CASSQWGDSYEQYF.

CDR3 sequence: CATSRDLGGARQPQHF. The CDR3 DNA reads as TGTGCCACCAGCAGAGATCTTGGAGGGGCGAGGCAGCCCCAGCATTTT. The chain combines TRBV15 with TRBJ1-5; TRBD1 might be the D (5 bases). The CDR3 contains 16 residues. The ends were cut back, 0 bases at V and 7 bases at J, with 16 bases in the middle. The germline V gene has CDR1 LNHNV and CDR2 YYDKDF (reference sequence).

This clone was counted a single time. The chain recombines TRBV18 with TRBJ2-6, with D perhaps TRBD1 (5 bases). CDR1 and CDR2 (germline): KGHSH, LQKENI. The CDR3 is 14 residues long. V was clipped by 5 bases and J by 1 base, with 6 bases between them. As DNA, the CDR3 is TGTGCCAGCTCAGCAGGGTCTGGGGCCAACGTCCTGACTTTC. Translating gives CASSAGSGANVLTF.

The count of this clone is one. Here the CDR3 DNA reads TGTGCCAGCAGACCCACAGGGCAGGGAGTTGAAAAACTGTTTTTT. This encodes CASRPTGQGVEKLFF. V and J are TRBV28 and TRBJ1-4; possible D gene TRBD1, 6 bases. Per the germline V gene, CDR1 is MDHEN and CDR2 is SYDVKM. V lost 6 bases and J lost 7, with 18 bases in between. The CDR3 length is 15 residues.

J is TRBJ1-2 and V is TRBV15; D is ambiguous. The CDR3 runs 14 residues. The germline V gene encodes CDR1 LNHNV and CDR2 YYDKDF (reference sequence). Trimming left V 2 bases short and J 4 bases short, with 11 bases between. Here the CDR3 reads CATSRPTLGYGYTF. The DNA for the CDR3 is TGTGCCACCAGCAGACCGACTTTGGGCTATGGCTACACCTTC. Complete variable domain (other parts from reference TRBV15 and TRBJ1-2): DAMVIQNPRYQVTQFGKPVTLSCSQTLNHNVMYWYQQKSSQAPKLLFHYYDKDFNNEADTPDNFQSRRPNTSFCFLDIRSPGLGDTAMYLCATSRPTLGYGYTFGSGTRLTVV.

This chain uses TRBV7-8 with TRBJ2-1; D is unclear. V lost 5 bases, J lost 9 bases, and 11 bases lay in between. This CDR3 contains 12 residues. Per germline, CDR1 SGHVS and CDR2 FQNEAQ. The CDR3, as DNA: TGTGCCAGCAGCCCCGCCCCCGGTGAGCAGTTCTTC. This translates into CASSPAPGEQFF.

J is TRBJ1-6 and V is TRBV2, with 7 positions matching TRBD1. Per the germline V gene, CDR1 is SNHLY and CDR2 is FYNNEI. The CDR3 extends over 16 amino acids. The J segment lost 0 bases and the V segment lost 6 bases, leaving 5 bases of the junction unmatched. The CDR3 DNA is TGTGCCAGCAGGCCGGACAGGAGCTCCTATAATTCACCCCTCCACTTT. This encodes CASRPDRSSYNSPLHF.

The genes are TRBV12-5 and TRBJ1-6; D call uncertain. V lost 2 bases, J lost 5 bases, and 13 bases lay in between. This CDR3 contains 16 residues. Germline V gene sequence: CDR1 LGHNT, CDR2 FRNRAP. Here the CDR3 DNA reads TGTGCTAGTGGTTTGAAGTCCCCCGCAGATAATTCACCCCTCCACTTT. Translating it yields CASGLKSPADNSPLHF. The full variable domain, with the rest looked up from reference TRBV12-5 and TRBJ1-6, is DARVTQTPRHKVTEMGQEVTMRCQPILGHNTVFWYRQTMMQGLELLAYFRNRAPLDDSGMPKDRFSAEMPDATLATLKIQPSEPRDSAVYFCASGLKSPADNSPLHFGNGTRLTVT.

This CDR3 is CATSRDLPSYNEQFF. The CDR3, as DNA: TGTGCCACCAGCAGAGATCTTCCCTCCTACAATGAGCAGTTCTTC. This chain joins TRBV15 and TRBJ2-1; D ambiguous. Germline V gives CDR1 LNHNV, CDR2 YYDKDF (reference sequence). V dropped 0 bases and J dropped 0 bases, with 6 bases sitting between them. This CDR3 is built from 15 residues. Together with reference TRBV15 and TRBJ2-1, the CDR3 gives the full variable domain: DAMVIQNPRYQVTQFGKPVTLSCSQTLNHNVMYWYQQKSSQAPKLLFHYYDKDFNNEADTPDNFQSRRPNTSFCFLDIRSPGLGDTAMYLCATSRDLPSYNEQFFGPGTRLTVL.

The genes are TRBV27 and TRBJ2-7, with a weak D call TRBD1 (7 bases). V gave up 1 base and J gave up 3 bases, with 13 bases separating them. CDR3 length: 15 residues. From germline, CDR1 is MNHEY and CDR2 SMNVEV (reference sequence). The CDR3 DNA reads as TGTGCCAGCAGTTTATACCGACAGGGAGGCTACGAGCAGTACTTC. It encodes CASSLYRQGGYEQYF.

This clone was seen only a few times. This chain uses TRBV6-6 with TRBJ2-1; 10 nucleotides agree with TRBD2. CDR1 and CDR2 (germline): MNHNY, SVGAGI (reference sequence). This CDR3 comprises 15 residues. Trimming took 2 bases from V and 11 from J; bases not matched to a gene: 9. Here the CDR3 reads CASSYVAGGQPKQFF. The CDR3 DNA follows: TGTGCCAGCAGTTACGTAGCGGGGGGCCAGCCGAAGCAGTTCTTC.

This clone was counted a single time. CDR3 in DNA: TGTGCCAGCAGTGAAGCCCAGGTCCGCAATCAGCCCCAGCATTTT. Protein product: CASSEAQVRNQPQHF. This chain joins TRBV6-1 and TRBJ1-5; D not resolved. Per the germline V gene, CDR1 is MNHNS and CDR2 is SASEGT. The CDR3 covers 15 residues. V was pared by 0 bases and J by 2 bases, with 8 bases between.

The J gene is TRBJ2-4, the V gene TRBV19, with D tentatively TRBD1 (6 bases). The CDR3 runs to 15 residues. Germline V gene data show CDR1 as LNHDA and CDR2 as SQIVND (reference sequence). V lost 11 bases, J lost 1 base, and 18 bases lay in between. The CDR3 DNA is TGTGCCTGCAAACAGGGTTTCCTGGCCAAAAACATTCAGTACTTC. Translated: CACKQGFLAKNIQYF.

This rearrangement joins TRBV4-2 to TRBJ1-4; D uncertain. The ends were cut back, 0 bases at V and 8 bases at J, with 13 bases in the middle. CDR1 LGHNA and CDR2 YNFKEQ come from the germline V gene. The CDR3 spans 15 residues. The CDR3 protein is CASSQDWTRGEKLFF. For the CDR3, the DNA is TGTGCCAGCAGCCAAGATTGGACTCGAGGGGAAAAACTGTTTTTT.

This sequence joins TRBV7-8 and TRBJ2-2; TRBD2 aligns across 13 bases. Germline V gene data show CDR1 as SGHVS and CDR2 as FQNEAQ. Losses at the gene ends were 5 bases for V and 4 bases for J; bases not matched to a gene: 4. The length of the CDR3 is 16 residues. This chain's CDR3 is CASSMTSGGSTGELFF. CDR3 nucleotide sequence: TGTGCCAGCAGCATGACTAGCGGGGGGAGCACCGGGGAGCTGTTTTTT.

The chain employs TRBV3-1 (or the pseudogene TRBV3-2) and TRBJ1-4; 7 bases match TRBD1. The J segment lost 0 bases and the V segment lost 4 bases, leaving 2 bases of the junction unmatched. This CDR3 comprises 15 residues. CDR1 and CDR2 from the germline V gene are LGHDT and YNNKEL (reference sequence). In DNA, the CDR3 is TGTGCCAGCAGCCTCGGACAGGCAACTAATGAAAAACTGTTTTTT. Its protein is CASSLGQATNEKLFF.

The chain has TRBV20-1 and TRBJ1-3, with 12 nucleotides matching TRBD1. The CDR3 runs 15 residues. In germline, CDR1 is DFQATT, CDR2 SNEGSKA (reference sequence). Losses at the gene ends were 3 bases for V and 8 bases for J; bases not matched to a gene: 8. The CDR3: CSASNRDRGLYTIYF. Here the CDR3 DNA reads TGCAGTGCTAGTAACCGGGACAGGGGGCTATACACCATATATTTT.

The chain joins TRBV6-5 to TRBJ1-2; no firm D call. The germline V gene has CDR1 MNHEY and CDR2 SVGAGI. Trimming cost V 6 bases and J 8 bases, with 16 bases left between them. The CDR3 contains 13 residues. The CDR3 DNA is TGTGCCAGCAGCCAGACTACTTCGGGGGGCTACACCTTC. Translated, it gives CASSQTTSGGYTF.

This chain uses TRBV10-3 with TRBJ2-7, with 7 bases matching TRBD2. Trimming removed 7 bases from V and 5 bases from J; junction bases left unmatched: 11. CDR3 length: 14 residues. Germline V CDR1 and CDR2: ENHRY, SYGVKD. The CDR3 loop is CAITAGSVVHEQYF. The CDR3 DNA sequence: TGTGCCATCACAGCGGGGAGTGTTGTCCACGAGCAGTACTTC.

The rearrangement joins TRBV2 to TRBJ1-2; D is possibly TRBD1 (6 bases). The germline V gene encodes CDR1 SNHLY and CDR2 FYNNEI. V shed 6 bases and J shed 2 bases, with 13 bases lying between them. The CDR3 extends over 14 amino acids. The CDR3 protein is CASSVQGYNYGYTF. DNA of the CDR3: TGTGCCAGCAGCGTACAGGGTTACAACTATGGCTACACCTTC. The variable domain in full, completed from reference TRBV2 and TRBJ1-2, reads EPEVTQTPSHQVTQMGQEVILRCVPISNHLYFYWYRQILGQKVEFLVSFYNNEISEKSEIFDDQFSVERPDGSNFTLKIRSTKLEDSAMYFCASSVQGYNYGYTFGSGTRLTVV.

A single count supports this clone. The chain employs TRBV10-3 and TRBJ2-6; D unclear. Per germline, CDR1 ENHRY and CDR2 SYGVKD. Trimming left V 0 bases short and J 2 bases short, with 5 bases between. The CDR3 loop spans 15 amino acids. The CDR3 is CAISESLAGANVLTF. The CDR3 nucleotides read TGTGCCATCAGTGAGTCGCTAGCTGGGGCCAACGTCCTGACTTTC.

V and J are TRBV18 and TRBJ1-2; the match to TRBD1 covers 10 bases. V dropped 3 bases and J dropped 4; count of bases not matched to a gene: 5. The CDR3 length is 15 residues. Germline CDR1 reads KGHSH; CDR2 reads LQKENI. The CDR3 sequence is CASSPQGQGSYGYTF. The CDR3 DNA reads as TGTGCCAGCTCACCCCAGGGACAGGGGAGCTATGGCTACACCTTC.

J is TRBJ2-7 and V is TRBV2; no firm D call. CDR3 length equals 14 residues. Germline CDR1 SNHLY, CDR2 FYNNEI. V was cut by 2 bases and J by 7 bases, with 15 bases left in between. Here the CDR3 DNA reads TGTGCCAGCAGTGAAAGGCTTGGAGTAAGTGAGCAGTACGTC. This sequence encodes CASSERLGVSEQYV.

This clone was recorded a few times. Other nucleotide sequences from this sample produce the same CDR3. The chain is built from TRBV12-3 or TRBV12-4 and TRBJ1-2; 8 bases fit TRBD1. V was pared by 2 bases and J by 5 bases, with 1 base of the junction left unmatched. The CDR3 is made up of 13 amino acids. This CDR3 reads CASSLQGAYGYTF. The CDR3 region has the DNA TGTGCCAGCAGTTTACAGGGGGCGTATGGCTACACCTTC.

This sequence joins TRBV18 and TRBJ1-4; D may be TRBD1 (5 bases). In germline, CDR1 is KGHSH, CDR2 LQKENI. Trimming cost V 5 bases and J 8 bases, with 12 bases left between them. The CDR3 covers 13 residues. The CDR3, as DNA: TGTGCCAGCTCATGGGATAGGACAGAAAAACTGTTTTTT. Protein product: CASSWDRTEKLFF.

The chain links TRBV19 to TRBJ2-1; TRBD1 matches 8 bases. This CDR3 region has 14 residues. The trim removed 3 bases at V and 8 bases at J, leaving 6 bases unmatched. CDR1 and CDR2 (germline): LNHDA, SQIVND (reference sequence). The CDR3, as DNA: TGTGCCAGTAGTATTCGACCAGGGGGCGATGAGCAGTTCTTC. It encodes CASSIRPGGDEQFF. Using reference TRBV19 and TRBJ2-1 for the parts outside the CDR3, the full variable domain is DGGITQSPKYLFRKEGQNVTLSCEQNLNHDAMYWYRQDPGQGLRLIYYSQIVNDFQKGDIAEGYSVSREKKESFPLTVTSAQKNPTAFYLCASSIRPGGDEQFFGPGTRLTVL.